Listed here are 28 T cell receptor beta chains from one sample, sequenced in a study of blood T cell repertoires in COVID-19 (dated by TCRdb to the early 2020s). The method behind the library was the immunoSEQ multiplex PCR assay. This is the immuneACCESS table as TCRdb keeps it, with only in-frame sequences that have V and J called. A part of the clones is gone; compared with another copy, unresolved V genes explain less than half, and the rest is unexplained. This sample comprises about 200,000 clones, roughly 90% of them detected only once. The biggest ten clones account for roughly 8.1% of the sample. Sequencing was done on a sample of PBMCs or T cells enriched from blood (not recorded which). The receptor source for this set is a woman aged 18-29 years who had recovered from COVID-19.

The chain is built from TRBV25-1 and TRBJ2-7; 9 nucleotides match TRBD2. Trimming took 2 bases from V and 6 from J; bases not matched to a gene: 5. Germline loops: CDR1 MGHDK, CDR2 SYGVNS. This CDR3 is built from 14 residues. CDR3: CASSEGGGAAEQYF. CDR3 DNA: TGTGCCAGCAGTGAAGGCGGGGGGGCCGCCGAGCAGTACTTC.

The table lists this clone with a count of one. J is TRBJ2-7 and V is TRBV4-1; 9 positions match TRBD1. J was trimmed by 4 bases and V by 1 base; bases with no gene match: 5. Germline CDR1 is MGHRA and CDR2 is YSYEKL. The CDR3 contains 15 residues. CDR3 in amino acids: CASSQGDRASYEQYF. The DNA of the CDR3 is TGCGCCAGCAGCCAAGGGGACAGGGCCTCTTACGAGCAGTACTTC.

This clone was observed a few times. The CDR3 sequence: CASSLGREQPQHF. Here the CDR3 DNA reads TGTGCCAGCAGCTTAGGACGGGAGCAGCCCCAGCATTTT. The rearrangement uses TRBV11-1 and TRBJ1-5; D remains ambiguous. The CDR3 consists of 13 residues. Germline V gene sequence: CDR1 SGHAT, CDR2 FQDESV (reference sequence). Between the trimmed V and J ends, which lost 1 base and 7 bases, there was a span of 8 bases.

V and J are TRBV7-8 and TRBJ2-7; D gene uncertain. V dropped 5 bases and J dropped 2 bases, with 10 bases sitting between them. CDR1 is SGHVS and CDR2 is FQNEAQ in the germline V gene. The CDR3 is made up of 13 amino acids. CDR3 DNA sequence: TGTGCCAGCAGCCGGGCGGCAGCCTACGAGCAGTACTTC. It yields the protein CASSRAAAYEQYF.

This chain links TRBV14 with TRBJ2-2; D may be TRBD1 (6 bases). This CDR3 is 16 amino acids long. Trimming cost V 1 base and J 2 bases, with 11 bases left between them. Germline assignment: CDR1 SGHDN and CDR2 FVKESK. The CDR3 region has the DNA TGTGCCAGCAGCCAAGTCAGGGGCGCAAACACCGGGGAGCTGTTTTTT. It codes for CASSQVRGANTGELFF. Filled out from reference TRBV14 and TRBJ2-2, the complete variable domain reads EAGVTQFPSHSVIEKGQTVTLRCDPISGHDNLYWYRRVMGKEIKFLLHFVKESKQDESGMPNNRFLAERTGGTYSTLKVQPAELEDSGVYFCASSQVRGANTGELFFGEGSRLTVL.

This clone was counted once. The chain employs TRBV21-1 and TRBJ1-6; the tabulated D call, TRBD1, remains unverified against the DNA. TRBV21-1 counts as a pseudogene. This CDR3 is built from 15 residues. CDR3 nucleotide sequence: TGTGCCAGCAGCAAAGACCAGGGGAGAAGAGCACCCCTCCACTTT. Protein: CASSKDQGRRAPLHF.

In its sample, this clone was seen a few times. The V and J genes are TRBV24-1 and TRBJ1-5; TRBD1 might be the D (5 bases). This CDR3 contains 13 residues. The V end lost 10 bases, the J end lost 5 bases, and 14 bases lay between the germline ends. Per germline, CDR1 KGHDR and CDR2 SFDVKD. The CDR3 spells CATKRGLDQPQHF. The CDR3 DNA reads as TGTGCCACTAAGCGGGGGTTAGATCAGCCCCAGCATTTT.

The J gene is TRBJ2-1, the V gene TRBV29-1; D unclear. The CDR3 covers 12 residues. CDR1 and CDR2 from the germline V gene are SQVTM and ANQGSEA. V lost 6 bases and J 3 bases, leaving 9 bases between the germline ends. CDR3 bases: TGCAGCGTACGACTTATCTACAATGAGCAGTTCTTC. This codes for CSVRLIYNEQFF.

The chain carries TRBV24-1 and TRBJ1-5, with no clear D. The CDR3 totals 14 residues. Trimming removed 3 bases from V and 7 bases from J, with 12 bases in between. From germline, CDR1 is KGHDR and CDR2 SFDVKD. CDR3 sequence: CATSDGWEGQPQHF. The CDR3 DNA is TGTGCCACCAGTGATGGCTGGGAGGGACAGCCCCAGCATTTT.

The chain recombines TRBV21-1 with TRBJ2-3; the table gives TRBD1 as D, unverified against the DNA. TRBV21-1 is a pseudogene. The CDR3 runs 16 residues. The CDR3, as DNA: TGTGCCAGCAGCAAAGGGGGGCAACTTAGCACAGATACGCAGTATTTT. Translated, it gives CASSKGGQLSTDTQYF.

The rearrangement joins TRBV7-9 to TRBJ1-4; D gene uncertain. This CDR3 contains 12 residues. V lost 3 bases, J lost 5 bases, and 4 bases lay in between. Germline V gives CDR1 SEHNR, CDR2 FQNEAQ (reference sequence). DNA of the CDR3: TGTGCCAGCAGCTTCGGGAATGAAAAACTGTTTTTT. Translation: CASSFGNEKLFF.

This chain joins TRBV18 and TRBJ2-7; 9 bases match TRBD2. CDR1 and CDR2 from the germline V gene are KGHSH and LQKENI. This CDR3 has 15 amino acids. The trim removed 3 bases at V and 7 bases at J, leaving 10 bases unmatched. This CDR3 is CASSPPGLALGEQYF. The DNA for the CDR3 is TGTGCCAGCTCACCGCCGGGACTAGCACTGGGGGAGCAGTACTTC.

This clone was detected only once. V gene TRBV14 combines with J gene TRBJ2-5, with TRBD1 matching over 9 bases. The germline V gene has CDR1 SGHDN and CDR2 FVKESK. V shed 6 bases and J 3 bases; nucleotides not matched to a gene: 5. The CDR3 consists of 14 residues. This CDR3 is CASRHRTGEETQYF. For the CDR3, the DNA is TGTGCCAGCAGACACCGGACAGGGGAAGAGACCCAGTACTTC.

V is TRBV19 and J is TRBJ1-1; 11 nucleotides line up with TRBD1. V was clipped by 5 bases and J by 5 bases; unmatched bases: 7. The CDR3 consists of 15 residues. Looked up from germline, CDR1 is LNHDA and CDR2 is SQIVND (reference sequence). CDR3 DNA: TGTGCCAGTAGTTTATCCGGGACAGGGGGGACTGAAGCTTTCTTT. Protein product: CASSLSGTGGTEAFF.

This chain joins TRBV18 and TRBJ1-1; D might be TRBD1 (6 bases). Germline lookup yields CDR1 KGHSH and CDR2 LQKENI. The V gene lost 3 bases and the J gene lost 4 bases, with 12 bases spanning the gap. The CDR3 length is 14 residues. The CDR3 region is CASSPGTGSTEAFF. The CDR3 DNA is TGTGCCAGCTCACCCGGCACAGGGTCCACTGAAGCTTTCTTT. Variable domain in full (rest from reference TRBV18 and TRBJ1-1): NAGVMQNPRHLVRRRGQEARLRCSPMKGHSHVYWYRQLPEEGLKFMVYLQKENIIDESGMPKERFSAEFPKEGPSILRIQQVVRGDSAAYFCASSPGTGSTEAFFGQGTRLTVV.

This sequence joins TRBV6-5 and TRBJ1-6, with 9 bases identical to TRBD1. This CDR3 contains 16 residues. The ends lost 1 base at V and 9 bases at J; junction bases unmatched: 7. The germline V gene encodes CDR1 MNHEY and CDR2 SVGAGI. CDR3 sequence (DNA): TGTGCCAGCAGTTACTTGGACAGGGGCGGTGGTTCACCCCTCCACTTT. This encodes CASSYLDRGGGSPLHF.

This chain connects TRBV6-1 to TRBJ1-1; 10 bases agree with TRBD1. After removal of 3 bases from V and 4 bases from J, the junction contained 8 bases not matched to a gene. CDR3 size: 16 residues. CDR1 is MNHNS, CDR2 SASEGT, per germline. CDR3 coding DNA: TGTGCCAGCAGTGACCCTGACAGGGGGCATGGCACTGAAGCTTTCTTT. Its protein is CASSDPDRGHGTEAFF.

The genes are TRBV4-1 and TRBJ1-1, with a weak D call TRBD1 (6 bases). The CDR3 is made up of 15 amino acids. Germline V gives CDR1 MGHRA, CDR2 YSYEKL. V dropped 7 bases and J dropped 1 base, with 16 bases sitting between them. The CDR3 protein is CASNHGRGENTEAFF. The CDR3, as DNA: TGCGCCAGCAACCACGGGAGGGGGGAGAACACTGAAGCTTTCTTT.

The count of this clone is one. V is TRBV27 and J is TRBJ1-5; weak D call: TRBD1 (5 bases). Trimming pared 3 bases from V and 3 bases from J, leaving 9 bases between. The CDR3 covers 14 residues. Germline V CDR1 and CDR2: MNHEY, SMNVEV (reference sequence). The CDR3 coding sequence is TGTGCCAGCAGTTTGGGCAGGGCCAATCAGCCCCAGCATTTT. Encoded protein: CASSLGRANQPQHF.

CDR3 bases: TGTGCCAGCAGTCCCTCCGACCGATTTGCGGGCTATGGCTACACCTTC. This translates into CASSPSDRFAGYGYTF. The gene calls are TRBV25-1 and TRBJ1-2; D gene unclear. Germline-derived CDR1 and CDR2 are MGHDK and SYGVNS. Trimming pared 5 bases from V and 4 bases from J, leaving 20 bases between. The CDR3 is made up of 16 amino acids.

V usage is TRBV29-1 and J usage is TRBJ1-4; 10 nucleotides line up with TRBD1. Germline V gene lookup returns CDR1 SQVTM and CDR2 ANQGSEA. The V gene end was trimmed by 6 bases and the J gene end by 8 bases; junction bases not matched to a gene: 3. The CDR3 runs to 12 residues. This chain's CDR3 is CSVRTGGEKLFF. The CDR3 nucleotides read TGCAGCGTCCGGACAGGGGGAGAAAAACTGTTTTTT.

The rearrangement uses TRBV27 and TRBJ2-7; D unclear. The germline gives CDR1 MNHEY, CDR2 SMNVEV (reference sequence). The CDR3 loop spans 14 amino acids. The V gene lost 4 bases and the J gene lost 3 bases, with 13 bases spanning the gap. The CDR3: CASSSIDLLYEQYF. The CDR3 bases are TGTGCCAGCAGTTCCATAGATCTCCTCTACGAGCAGTACTTC.

The V and J genes are TRBV25-1 and TRBJ1-5; D is undetermined. In germline, CDR1 is MGHDK, CDR2 SYGVNS. Trimming removed 6 bases at V and 0 bases at J, with 9 bases between. This CDR3 comprises 14 residues. CDR3 sequence: CASRGSGSNQPQHF. The CDR3 region has the DNA TGTGCCAGCAGGGGTTCAGGTAGCAATCAGCCCCAGCATTTT.

V gene TRBV5-1 combines with J gene TRBJ2-5, with TRBD1 identical over 12 bases. CDR1 and CDR2 from the germline V gene are SGHRS and YFSETQ. This CDR3 spans 15 amino acids. V shed 4 bases, J shed 4 bases, and the junction held 5 bases outside the gene matches. The CDR3 DNA reads TGCGCCAGCAGCGGGGGACAGGGGGCGAGAGAGACCCAGTACTTC. Protein: CASSGGQGARETQYF.

V usage is TRBV6-5 and J usage is TRBJ2-3; TRBD2 aligns across 7 bases. The CDR3 loop spans 14 amino acids. CDR1 and CDR2 (germline): MNHEY, SVGAGI. After removal of 6 bases from V and 4 bases from J, the junction contained 7 bases not matched to a gene. The CDR3 DNA sequence: TGTGCCAGCAGCCCCGCCGGGAGGTCAGATACGCAGTATTTT. Translating it yields CASSPAGRSDTQYF.

The V gene is TRBV28, the J gene TRBJ1-2, with a possible D match to TRBD1 (5 bases). The germline CDR1 and CDR2 sequences are MDHEN and SYDVKM. This CDR3 is built from 14 residues. V gave up 3 bases and J gave up 4 bases, with 12 bases separating them. As DNA, the CDR3 is TGTGCCAGCAGTTTGGGGCGGGGTCCCTATGGCTACACCTTC. Amino acid sequence: CASSLGRGPYGYTF.

The chain links TRBV27 to TRBJ2-3; the match to TRBD1 covers 7 bases. The V segment lost 4 bases and the J segment 0 bases; nucleotides outside the gene matches: 10. The length of the CDR3 is 17 residues. CDR1 and CDR2 (germline): MNHEY, SMNVEV (reference sequence). The CDR3 region has the DNA TGTGCCAGCAGTTATTGGGTGGGACAGAGTAGCACAGATACGCAGTATTTT. Its translation: CASSYWVGQSSTDTQYF.

The V gene is TRBV9, the J gene TRBJ2-5, with D tentatively TRBD2 (5 bases). This CDR3 spans 15 amino acids. V gave up 0 bases and J gave up 3 bases, with 12 bases separating them. From germline, CDR1 is SGDLS and CDR2 YYNGEE. The CDR3: CASSVEASHKETQYF. For the CDR3, the DNA is TGTGCCAGCAGCGTAGAGGCTAGCCACAAAGAGACCCAGTACTTC.